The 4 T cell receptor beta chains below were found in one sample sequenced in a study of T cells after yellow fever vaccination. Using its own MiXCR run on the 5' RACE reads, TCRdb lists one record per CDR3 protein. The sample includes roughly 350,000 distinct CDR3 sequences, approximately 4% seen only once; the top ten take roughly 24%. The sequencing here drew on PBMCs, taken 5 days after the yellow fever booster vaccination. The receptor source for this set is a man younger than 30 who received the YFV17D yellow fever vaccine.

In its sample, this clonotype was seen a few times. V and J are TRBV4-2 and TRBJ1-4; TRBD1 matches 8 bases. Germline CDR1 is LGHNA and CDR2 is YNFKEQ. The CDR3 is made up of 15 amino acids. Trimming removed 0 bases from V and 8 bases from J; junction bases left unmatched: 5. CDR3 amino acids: CASSQDPQGAEKLFF. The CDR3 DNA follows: TGTGCCAGCAGCCAAGATCCCCAGGGGGCGGAAAAACTGTTTTTT.

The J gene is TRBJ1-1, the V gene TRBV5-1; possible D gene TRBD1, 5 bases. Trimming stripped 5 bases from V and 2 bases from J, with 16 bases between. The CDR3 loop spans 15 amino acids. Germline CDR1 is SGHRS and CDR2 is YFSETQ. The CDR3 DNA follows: TGCGCCAGCAGACGGGACCCTACAGGTAACACTGAAGCTTTCTTT. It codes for CASRRDPTGNTEAFF.

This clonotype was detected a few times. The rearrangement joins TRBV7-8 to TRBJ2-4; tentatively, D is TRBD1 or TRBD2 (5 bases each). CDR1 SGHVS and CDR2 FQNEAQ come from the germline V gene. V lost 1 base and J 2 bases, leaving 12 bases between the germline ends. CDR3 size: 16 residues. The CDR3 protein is CASSLVGRYPKNIQYF. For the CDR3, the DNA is TGTGCCAGCAGCTTAGTGGGACGGTACCCCAAAAACATTCAGTACTTC.

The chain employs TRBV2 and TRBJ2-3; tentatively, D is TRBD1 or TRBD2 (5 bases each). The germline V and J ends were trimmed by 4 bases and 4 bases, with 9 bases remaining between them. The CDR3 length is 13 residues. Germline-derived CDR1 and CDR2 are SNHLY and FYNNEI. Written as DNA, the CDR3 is TGTGCCAGCAGTGGAGGGGCCGCAGATACGCAGTATTTT. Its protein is CASSGGAADTQYF.